This T cell receptor (beta chain) was documented in a study of intratumoral heterogeneity in liver cancer. Study overall: The median patient age was roughly 64 years, and most were male.

This clone was recorded only once. Only in-frame clones appear in the TCRdb table, and some are missing; sequencing was by immunoSEQ multiplex PCR. The sample lists just over 20,000 clones, approximately 73% occurring once. Patients had early-stage hepatocellular carcinoma, untreated before resection. Sampled areas showed no macroscopic necrosis or hemorrhage. The sample consisted of tumor-adjacent normal tissue, taken before any cancer treatment. This receptor was taken from a woman aged 70-85 years with hepatocellular carcinoma.

In nucleotides, the CDR3 is TGTGCCAGCTCACCCCGCGTCTATGGCTACACCTTC. This sequence encodes CASSPRVYGYTF. The rearrangement links TRBV18 to TRBJ1-2; no clear D. The CDR3 is made up of 12 amino acids. Germline V gives CDR1 KGHSH, CDR2 LQKENI. Trimming left V 3 bases short and J 4 bases short, with 6 bases between.